This record concerns one T cell receptor beta chain sequence. Its antigen has not been determined. Base qualities are not at hand, and no much larger clone is one base apart. This specimen comes from a study of shared clonotypes between healthy human individuals (dated by TCRdb to 2020 to 2022). Describing the broader study: The cohort included a few men and a couple of women between 18 and 49 years of age. To increase sequencing depth and limit assay-specific biases, different laboratories used diverse techniques to prepare libraries and sequence TCR repertoires. The study deeply sequenced blood TCR repertoires of several healthy adults to estimate repertoire size and the extent of clonotype sharing between individuals. Between about 0.94 and 10 billion PBMCs per donor were obtained by leukapheresis. Here is what the overall study found, with its caveats: Sampling was restricted to blood, and TCR repertoires in tissue are likely to differ from TCR repertoires in blood. Because the study included only a small number of donors, the genetic and exposure-history diversity represented was limited. Pairwise subsampling led to the expectation that sequencing depth would affect the degree of clonotype sharing among donors.

Using the deep immunoSEQ assay, TCR CDR3 regions were amplified from genomic DNA by multiplex PCR. Genomic DNA extracted from each cell subset was distributed evenly over all wells of several immunoSEQ 96-well plates, and each plate served as one replicate. Each replicate PCR for unsorted PBMC received roughly 300 ng genomic DNA, equal to around 30,000 T cell genomes. Genomic DNA from unsorted PBMC was sequenced over ten immunoSEQ deep assay plates. The purified libraries were quantified using a Qubit 3.0 fluorometer, sized with a Bioanalyzer 2100, and then quantified again using the KAPA Library Quantification kit. Every immunoSEQ 96-well plate was sequenced on a dedicated single-read 150-cycle Illumina NextSeq 550 flow cell. The authors' pipeline ran thus. The immunoSEQ output contained only junctional sequences without quality scores, so filtering could not match that applied to full-length reads. Sequences were annotated with PyIR, a Python wrapper for IgBLAST v1.9, and V/J genes and CDR3 were assigned using IMGT germline references. Reads were removed for weak V/J assignments (E-value above 1e-6), missing CDR3, stop codons, out-of-frame junctions, or ambiguous translated residues. V3J clonotypes were defined as sequences sharing an identical inferred V gene, J gene, and CDR3 amino acid sequence. To compute the percentage overlap between repertoires, the number of shared unique clonotypes was divided by the size of the smaller repertoire. Three approaches were used to assess repertoire richness: RTK rarefaction, the Chao1 estimator, and Recon v2.1 estimates of unobserved clonotypes. TCRdb limited this immuneACCESS table to in-frame rearrangements with V and J called. A share of clones is missing; checked studies link under half to unresolved V genes, and the rest is unexplained. V and J calls and clone size are as listed in that table; D and trimming were resolved from the DNA. For this sample the table gives under 600,000 clones, of which about 80% were detected only once. Of the sample, approximately 13% falls within the top ten clones.

The CDR3 holds 14 amino acids from the cysteine to the phenylalanine. The DNA shown is the 42-base CDR3, in frame from base 1. As encoded in the germline V gene, CDR1 is SGHRS while CDR2 is YFSETQ. Deletion took 2 bases off V and 0 bases off J, with a span of 5 bases between the germline ends. The donors were healthy, HIV-negative adults with no recently reported acute infections or vaccinations. Every donor was a Caucasian adult residing in Nashville, Tennessee, USA. In the unsorted samples, some 94 million PBMCs were counted, and genomic DNA was extracted using the QIAamp DNA Blood Mini kit. Blood was obtained by leukapheresis, after which PBMCs were separated by Ficoll-Histopaque density gradient centrifugation and cryopreserved in liquid nitrogen vapor phase.

The TCR comes from a woman between 40 and 55 years old in good health. Some clones in this sample may be carry-over from other donors' samples. The chain was built from TRBV5-1 and TRBJ1-4, with no D gene named confidently. Source material: PBMCs. The DNA reads as follows: TGCGCCAGCAGCTTCACAGCAACTAATGAAAAACTGTTTTTT. This translates into CASSFTATNEKLFF.